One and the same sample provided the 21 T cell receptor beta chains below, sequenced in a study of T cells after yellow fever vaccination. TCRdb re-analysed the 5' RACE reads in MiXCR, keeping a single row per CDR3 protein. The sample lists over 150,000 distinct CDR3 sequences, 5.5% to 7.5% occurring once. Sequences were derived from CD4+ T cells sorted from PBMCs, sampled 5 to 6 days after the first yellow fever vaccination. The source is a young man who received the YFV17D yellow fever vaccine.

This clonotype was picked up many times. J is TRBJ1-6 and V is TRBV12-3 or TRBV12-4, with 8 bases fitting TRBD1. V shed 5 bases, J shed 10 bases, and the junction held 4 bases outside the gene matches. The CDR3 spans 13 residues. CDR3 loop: CASSPQGDSPLHF. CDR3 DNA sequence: TGTGCCAGCAGTCCACAGGGGGACTCACCCCTCCACTTT.

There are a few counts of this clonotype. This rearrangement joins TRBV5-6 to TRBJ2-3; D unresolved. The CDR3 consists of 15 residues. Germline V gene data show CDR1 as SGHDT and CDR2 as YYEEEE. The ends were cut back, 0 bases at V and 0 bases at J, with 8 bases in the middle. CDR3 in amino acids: CASSLDYFSTDTQYF. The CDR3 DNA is TGTGCCAGCAGCTTGGACTACTTTAGCACAGATACGCAGTATTTT.

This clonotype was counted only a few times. The CDR3 reads CASSLKGGADTQYF. Written as DNA, the CDR3 is TGTGCCAGCAGCCTCAAGGGGGGGGCAGATACGCAGTATTTT. The chain has TRBV5-4 and TRBJ2-3; perhaps TRBD2 as D (7 bases). The V end was cut by 4 bases, the J end by 4 bases, with 13 bases between. Germline V gives CDR1 SGHNT, CDR2 YYREEE (reference sequence). CDR3 length: 14 residues.

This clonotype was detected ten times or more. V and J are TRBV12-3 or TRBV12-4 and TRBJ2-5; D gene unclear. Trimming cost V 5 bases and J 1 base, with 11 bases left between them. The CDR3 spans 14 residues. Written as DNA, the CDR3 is TGTGCCAGCAGTGCCTGGACGCTCCAAGAGACCCAGTACTTC. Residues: CASSAWTLQETQYF.

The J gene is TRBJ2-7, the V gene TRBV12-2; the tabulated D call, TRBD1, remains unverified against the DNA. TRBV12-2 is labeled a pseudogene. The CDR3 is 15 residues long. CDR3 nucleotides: TGTGCAAGTCGCTCCGACAGGGATCCTACCTACGAGCAGTACGTC. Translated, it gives CASRSDRDPTYEQYV.

CDR3: CSAGPRPGRGGSDTQYF. The CDR3 nucleotides are TGCAGTGCTGGCCCCCGTCCGGGGCGGGGGGGCAGTGATACGCAGTATTTT. The V gene is TRBV20-1, the J gene TRBJ2-3; 9 positions match TRBD2. Trimming cost V 5 bases and J 6 bases; bases outside gene matches: 18. CDR3 length: 17 amino acids. CDR1 is DFQATT and CDR2 is SNEGSKA in the germline V gene (reference sequence).

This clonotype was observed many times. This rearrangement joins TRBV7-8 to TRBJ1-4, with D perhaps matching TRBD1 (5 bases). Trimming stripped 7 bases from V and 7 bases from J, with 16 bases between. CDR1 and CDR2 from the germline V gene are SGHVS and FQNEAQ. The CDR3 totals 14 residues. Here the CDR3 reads CASNTPGGSEKLFF. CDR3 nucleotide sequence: TGTGCCAGCAACACCCCGGGGGGGTCTGAAAAACTGTTTTTT.

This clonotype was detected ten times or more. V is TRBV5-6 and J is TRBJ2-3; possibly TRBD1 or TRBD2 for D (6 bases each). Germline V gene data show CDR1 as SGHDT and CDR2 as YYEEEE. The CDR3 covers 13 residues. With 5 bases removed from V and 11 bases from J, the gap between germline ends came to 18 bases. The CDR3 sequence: CASRGGVGGMQYF. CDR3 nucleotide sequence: TGTGCCAGCAGGGGGGGCGTGGGTGGAATGCAGTATTTT.

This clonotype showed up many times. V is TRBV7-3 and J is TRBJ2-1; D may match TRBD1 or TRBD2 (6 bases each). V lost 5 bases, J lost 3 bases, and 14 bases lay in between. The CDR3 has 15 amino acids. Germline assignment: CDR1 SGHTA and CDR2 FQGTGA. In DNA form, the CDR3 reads TGTGCCAGCAGCCGGGACGGGGGCCACTACAATGAGCAGTTCTTC. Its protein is CASSRDGGHYNEQFF. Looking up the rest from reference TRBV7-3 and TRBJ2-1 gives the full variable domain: GAGVSQTPSNKVTEKGKYVELRCDPISGHTALYWYRQSLGQGPEFLIYFQGTGAADDSGLPNDRFFAVRPEGSVSTLKIQRTERGDSAVYLCASSRDGGHYNEQFFGPGTRLTVL.

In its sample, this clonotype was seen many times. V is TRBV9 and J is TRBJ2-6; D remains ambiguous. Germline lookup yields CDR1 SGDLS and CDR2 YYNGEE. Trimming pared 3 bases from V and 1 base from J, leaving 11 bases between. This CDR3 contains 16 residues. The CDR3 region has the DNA TGTGCCAGCAGCGCCAGACTCCTTTCTGGGGCCAACGTCCTGACTTTC. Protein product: CASSARLLSGANVLTF.

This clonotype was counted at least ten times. The CDR3 DNA follows: TGTGCCAGCAAGTTCGGACAGGGCCCCTATGGCTACACCTTC. This encodes CASKFGQGPYGYTF. The chain joins TRBV27 to TRBJ1-2; 8 bases agree with TRBD1. J lost 4 bases, V lost 7 bases, and 8 bases had no gene match. This CDR3 contains 14 residues. The V gene's germline CDR1 is MNHEY and CDR2 SMNVEV (reference sequence).

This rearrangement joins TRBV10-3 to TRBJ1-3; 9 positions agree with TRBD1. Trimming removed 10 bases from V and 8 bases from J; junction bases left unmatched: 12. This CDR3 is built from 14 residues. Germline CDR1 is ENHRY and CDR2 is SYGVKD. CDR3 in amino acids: CATTPGTGTDTIYF. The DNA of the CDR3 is TGTGCCACCACCCCAGGGACAGGGACAGACACCATATATTTT.

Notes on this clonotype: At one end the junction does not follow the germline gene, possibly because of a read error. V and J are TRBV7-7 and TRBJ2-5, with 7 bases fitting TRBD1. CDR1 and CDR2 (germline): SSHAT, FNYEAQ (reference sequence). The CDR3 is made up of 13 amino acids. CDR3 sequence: CASSSDREETQYF. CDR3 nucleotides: TGTGCTAGCAGCTCAGACAGGGAAGAGACCCAGTACTTC.

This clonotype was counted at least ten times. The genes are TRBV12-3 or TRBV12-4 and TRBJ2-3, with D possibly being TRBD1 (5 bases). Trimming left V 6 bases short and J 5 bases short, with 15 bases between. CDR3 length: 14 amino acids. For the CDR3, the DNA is TGTGCCAGCAGGATAGGGGCACCCCAAGATACGCAGTATTTT. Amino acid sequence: CASRIGAPQDTQYF.

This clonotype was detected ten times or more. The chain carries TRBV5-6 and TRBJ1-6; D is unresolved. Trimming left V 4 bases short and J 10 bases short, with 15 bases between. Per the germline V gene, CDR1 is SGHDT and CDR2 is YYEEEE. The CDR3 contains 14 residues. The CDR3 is CASSLPLSQSPLHF. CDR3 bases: TGTGCCAGCAGCCTTCCCCTATCGCAGTCACCCCTCCACTTT. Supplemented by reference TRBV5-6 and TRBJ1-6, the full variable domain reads DAGVTQSPTHLIKTRGQQVTLRCSPKSGHDTVSWYQQALGQGPQFIFQYYEEEERQRGNFPDRFSGHQFPNYSSELNVNALLLGDSALYLCASSLPLSQSPLHFGNGTRLTVT.

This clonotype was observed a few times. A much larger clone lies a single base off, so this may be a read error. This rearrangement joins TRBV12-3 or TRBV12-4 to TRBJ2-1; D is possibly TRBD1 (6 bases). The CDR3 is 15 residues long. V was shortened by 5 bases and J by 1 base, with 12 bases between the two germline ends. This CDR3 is CASSQDRRSYNEQFF. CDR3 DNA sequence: TGTGCCAGCAGTCAAGACAGGAGGTCCTACAATGAGCAGTTCTTC.

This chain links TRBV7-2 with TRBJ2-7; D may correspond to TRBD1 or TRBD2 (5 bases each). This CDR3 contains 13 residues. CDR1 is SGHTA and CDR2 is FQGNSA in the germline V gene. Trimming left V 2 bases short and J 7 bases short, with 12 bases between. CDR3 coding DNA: TGTGCCAGCAGCTTACCCGGGGCCGGTGAGCAGTACTTC. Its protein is CASSLPGAGEQYF.

CDR3 sequence: CASSFTVWQPQHF. The CDR3 DNA reads TGTGCCAGCAGCTTCACGGTTTGGCAGCCCCAGCATTTT. The chain carries TRBV7-2 and TRBJ1-5; D remains ambiguous. Germline assignment: CDR1 SGHTA and CDR2 FQGNSA. The V and J ends lost 3 bases and 7 bases respectively, with 10 bases between them. The CDR3 sequence is 13 residues long.

CDR3 loop: CASRDLTSNGTDYEQYV. The CDR3 DNA is TGTGCCAGCAGAGACCTCACCTCGAACGGGACAGACTACGAGCAGTACGTC. The chain has TRBV6-1 and TRBJ2-7; 7 bases map to TRBD1. With V trimmed by 6 bases and J by 3 bases, 17 bases remained unmatched. This CDR3 contains 17 residues. Per germline, CDR1 MNHNS and CDR2 SASEGT.

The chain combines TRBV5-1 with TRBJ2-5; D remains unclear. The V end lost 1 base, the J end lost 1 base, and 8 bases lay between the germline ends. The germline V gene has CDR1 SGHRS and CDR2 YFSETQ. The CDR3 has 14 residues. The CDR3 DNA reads TGCGCCAGCAGCTTGACACCCACCCAAGAGACCCAGTACTTC. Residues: CASSLTPTQETQYF.

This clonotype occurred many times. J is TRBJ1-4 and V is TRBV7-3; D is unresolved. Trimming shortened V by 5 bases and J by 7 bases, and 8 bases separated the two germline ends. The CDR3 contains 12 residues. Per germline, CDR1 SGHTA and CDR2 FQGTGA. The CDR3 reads CASSPGGEKLFF. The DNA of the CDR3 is TGTGCCAGCAGCCCGGGAGGTGAAAAACTGTTTTTT. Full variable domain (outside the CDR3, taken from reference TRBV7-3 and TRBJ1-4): GAGVSQTPSNKVTEKGKYVELRCDPISGHTALYWYRQSLGQGPEFLIYFQGTGAADDSGLPNDRFFAVRPEGSVSTLKIQRTERGDSAVYLCASSPGGEKLFFGSGTQLSVL.